This T cell receptor (beta chain) originates from a study of cytomegalovirus exposure and HLA in healthy donors (dated by TCRdb to 2015 to 2018). General notes on the study: An earlier analysis of approximately 640 of the donors reported about 250 Gb of sequence data and approximately 110 million unique TCR beta sequences from some 180 million T cells. The study aimed to test whether cataloging public T cell receptors could reveal signatures of past pathogen exposure. Typing coverage varied by locus: about 620-630 donors for A, B, C, DRB1 and DQB1; approximately 520 for DQA1; more than 600 for DPA1; about 450 for DPB1. Among 398 genotyped donors of the cohort, an average of 235,054 unique TCR beta nucleotide sequences were sequenced per donor, roughly a sixth of them non-productive. A later analysis re-analyzed previously published TCR beta repertoires from 600 to 850 donors and added high-resolution HLA genotyping to study TCR occurrence patterns. Of the 350 to 450 genotyped donors, over 80% were placed in the genetic ancestry cluster associated with self-reported Caucasian donors. A separate validation cohort of over 95 different subjects was used in addition to the 666-subject first cohort. HLA typing covered class I and class II loci at four-digit resolution. To decide whether each TCR beta V gene segment behaved as functional or pseudogenic, an earlier analysis of 587 of the donors relied on high-throughput TCR beta sequencing. The later analysis used no new phenotypic data to find candidate immune exposures, relying instead on TCR beta sequences and their occurrence across donors. All discovery cohort repertoires had been generated on a single sequencing platform. A later genetic analysis used genome-wide SNP genotypes for about 60% of the roughly 670 donors, treating that subset as a discovery cohort. The study used immunosequencing to profile the T cell repertoires of some 600 subjects and linked those repertoires to cytomegalovirus serostatus. An early release covering just under 650 HLA-typed donors comprised roughly 300 gigabases of sequencing data and around 80 million unique TCR sequences. Four to six DR-DQ haplotypes were handled as single units for association and clustering, since linkage in the cohort was strong. The study combined high-throughput TCR immunosequencing, statistical association of individual TCRs with disease status, and machine learning to predict cytomegalovirus infection status. Alongside the repertoire data, information on donor age, sex, ethnicity and CMV serostatus was compiled. Study-level results and caveats: Assigning TCR associations to individual alleles was difficult when HLA alleles, especially DR and DQ, strongly co-occurred. Correlated functional status among segregating V segments might reflect linkage disequilibrium, but an unknown experimental factor could not be ruled out. The study listed approximately 160 TCR beta chains as associated with cytomegalovirus. In a later analysis, some 17,000 TCR beta sequences were associated with specific HLA alleles at a false discovery rate of 0.05. In a later analysis, the rate of TCR association differed among HLA loci, with DRB1 alleles having the most associated TCRs and HLA-C alleles having the fewest. The classifier was reported to diagnose cytomegalovirus status with high specificity and sensitivity in both the original and validation cohorts. The cohort was sequenced for TCR beta chains only, and without alpha or paired-chain data the features that could be detected were limited. In a later genetic analysis, fewer N-insertions in productive TCRs were reported among donors in an Asian-associated ancestry cluster than the roughly 700-donor mean. Broadly in line with IMGT annotations, most TCR beta V segments showed up in productive rearrangements about 90% or about 30% of the time in an earlier analysis of 587 of the donors. While some public TCRs were present in many individuals, most TCR sequences turned up only very rarely across donors. It was suggested by the authors that the approach could potentially be generalized to other disease states and immunological phenotypes. The earlier analysis of around 600 of the donors excluded 15 to 20 rarely observed V segments, including chromosome 9 orphons, because counts were too low. A cluster of highly shared sequence variants was judged likely to represent a technical artifact of the sequencing pipeline. Because HLA typing was unavailable for some donors at each locus, only the typed subset was used in association tests. CMV serostatus was the only immune exposure information available for the cohort. A further reported finding was that TCR beta sequences accurately predicted the HLA-A and HLA-B alleles for most subjects in the first cohort. Most CMV-associated TCR beta chains appeared to be HLA-restricted in a later analysis, and the HLA associations seemed to be driven largely by CMV exposure. V-gene and J-gene trimming of TCR beta chains was associated with a missense DCLRE1C variant in a later genetic analysis, and the association was replicated in an independent cohort. Sequencing depth was assumed to be roughly uniform across donors in the presence/absence analyses, though that assumption may not hold. In vitro tests confirmed that a few of the cytomegalovirus-associated TCR beta chains recognize cytomegalovirus antigens. Some IMGT-functional V segments, including TRBV6-2 and TRBV6-3, could not be told apart with the 87-base-pair reads, so those segments were excluded. In a later analysis, HLA-associated TCR beta chains were found to be more clonally expanded and to have lower generation probabilities than equally common non-associated chains. In a later analysis, several top co-occurrence clusters were reported to appear linked to parvovirus B19, influenza, CMV and Epstein-Barr virus.

The cohort comprised some 730 healthy bone marrow donors. All cohort members were sampled while nominally healthy, although unrecorded immune exposures were likely present. The donor tested CMV seronegative and was one of the 352 seronegative cohort members. A peripheral blood sample was collected from each donor, and TCR beta sequencing was performed on peripheral blood mononuclear cells. The Qiagen DNeasy Blood Extraction Kit was used to extract genomic DNA from the blood cell samples. Preparation of the library involved the immunoSEQ multiplex PCR assay. For the multiplex PCR, a mixture combining 60 forward primers for TCR Vbeta segments and 13 reverse primers for TCR Jbeta segments was used. The CDR3 region of rearranged TCR beta genes was amplified from genomic DNA by a multiplex PCR assay. On the Illumina HiSeq System, the amplified TCR beta libraries were sequenced as 87-base-pair reads. Processing in the source paper ran as follows. Across the 600 to 700 repertoires, a later analysis counted approximately 75 million unique TCR beta chains, some 11 million of which were shared by at least two donors. A nearest-neighbor algorithm error-corrected the raw reads and collapsed the reads into unique sequences, merging closely related sequences to remove PCR and sequencing errors. V, D and J gene segments were assigned by aligning CDR3 sequences to IMGT reference sequences. Each retained sequence needed at least a six-nucleotide match to both a V gene segment and a J gene segment. Rearrangements were called productive when the CDR3 lacked stop codons and stayed in frame with V and J; all others were non-productive. CDR3 was defined according to IMGT convention as the region running from the second conserved V-encoded cysteine to the conserved J-encoded phenylalanine. Sequences without an unambiguous match to a single V gene segment were excluded from the earlier analysis of several hundred of the donors. In an earlier analysis of approximately 590 of the donors, V segments were called functional above 56.7% productive rearrangements and were called segregating when the between-donor standard deviation exceeded 5%. To diagnose cytomegalovirus status from the catalog of TCR beta chain sequences, a statistical classification framework was built. In a later analysis, TCR nucleotide sequences were compared against IMGT/GENE-DB human TR gene sequences so that V and J genes could be assigned. A later analysis assigned CDR3 sequences and most-parsimonious VDJ recombination scenarios with the TCRdist pipeline. In a later analysis, every TCR beta chain was defined by the combination of its CDR3 amino acid sequence and its V-gene family, and reads without a unique V-gene family were dropped. In a later analysis, 450 to 600 highly shared, low-generation-probability nucleotide sequences were removed to address suspected cross-contamination and a sequencing artifact. In a later analysis, a clonal expansion index for each public chain was calculated from normalized within-repertoire ranks of inferred template counts. In a later analysis, generation probabilities were computed with a VDJ recombination model fitted to out-of-frame rearrangements, and the resulting probabilities were checked against IGoR. A later analysis scored TCR-TCR, TCR-HLA and TCR-CMV co-occurrence with hypergeometric tests, applying a repertoire-size bias correction to TCR pairs. To estimate false discovery rates, a later analysis permuted the HLA or CMV assignments 20 times. A later analysis grouped co-occurring TCRs with DBSCAN, adding TCRdist sequence similarity when clustering within HLA-allele-positive subsets. Co-occurrence clustering excluded repertoires with fewer than 30,000 or more than 120,000 public chains, plus five with anomalous nucleotide sharing. TCRdb limited this immuneACCESS table to in-frame rearrangements with V and J called. A share of clones is missing; checked studies link under half to unresolved V genes, and the rest is unexplained. For V, J and clone size, that table is used; D and trimming come from the DNA. The sample profile shows roughly 180,000 clones; 84% of them were found once. Under 1.1% of the sample goes to the ten largest clones.

CDR1 and CDR2 (SGHDT, YYEEEE) derive from the germline V gene. V ends up 3 bases short and J 7 bases short, with an unmatched junction base count of 7. The CDR3 contains 15 residues, cysteine and phenylalanine counted. The DNA shown is the 45-base CDR3, in frame from base 1. Details on this clone: It lacks a known antigen. Within one base of it there is no much larger clone, and no base qualities were kept.

This sequence was found in a man between 25 and 39 years old in good health and CMV-seronegative. Sequenced: PBMCs. The chain joins TRBV5-6 to TRBJ1-5, with 10 bases in between that match TRBD1. For the CDR3, the sequence is CASSYRTGGIQPQHF. At the DNA level, the sequence is TGTGCCAGCAGCTACCGGACAGGGGGTATCCAGCCCCAGCATTTT.